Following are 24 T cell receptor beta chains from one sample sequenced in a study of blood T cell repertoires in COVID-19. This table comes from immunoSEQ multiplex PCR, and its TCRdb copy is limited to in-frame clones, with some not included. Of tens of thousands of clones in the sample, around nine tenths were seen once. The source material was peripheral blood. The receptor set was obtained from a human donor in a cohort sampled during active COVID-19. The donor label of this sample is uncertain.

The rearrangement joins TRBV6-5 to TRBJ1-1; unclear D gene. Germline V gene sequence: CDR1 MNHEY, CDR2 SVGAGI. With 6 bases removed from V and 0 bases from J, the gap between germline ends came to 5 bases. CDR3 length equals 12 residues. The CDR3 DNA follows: TGTGCCAGCAGGAAGCTGAACACTGAAGCTTTCTTT. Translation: CASRKLNTEAFF.

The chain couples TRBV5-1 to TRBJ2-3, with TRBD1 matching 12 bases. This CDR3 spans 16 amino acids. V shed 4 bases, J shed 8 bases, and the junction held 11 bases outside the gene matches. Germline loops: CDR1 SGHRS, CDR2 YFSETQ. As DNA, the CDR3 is TGCGCCAGCAGCCCGGACCCGGGACAGGGGGCGGCTACGCAGTATTTT. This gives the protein CASSPDPGQGAATQYF.

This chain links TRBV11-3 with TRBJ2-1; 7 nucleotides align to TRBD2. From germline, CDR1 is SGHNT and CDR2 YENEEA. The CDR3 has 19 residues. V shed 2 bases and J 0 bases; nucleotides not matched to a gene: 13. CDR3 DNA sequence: TGTGCCAGCAGCTTAAGCAAGGCGGCTAGCGGAAGCTCCTACAATGAGCAGTTCTTC. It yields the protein CASSLSKAASGSSYNEQFF.

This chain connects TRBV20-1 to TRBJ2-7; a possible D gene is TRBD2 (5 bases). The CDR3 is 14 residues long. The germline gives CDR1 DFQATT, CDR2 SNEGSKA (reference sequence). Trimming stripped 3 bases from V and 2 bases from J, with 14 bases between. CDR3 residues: CSASLRTFPYEQYF. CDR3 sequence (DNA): TGCAGTGCTAGTCTTAGGACTTTCCCCTACGAGCAGTACTTC.

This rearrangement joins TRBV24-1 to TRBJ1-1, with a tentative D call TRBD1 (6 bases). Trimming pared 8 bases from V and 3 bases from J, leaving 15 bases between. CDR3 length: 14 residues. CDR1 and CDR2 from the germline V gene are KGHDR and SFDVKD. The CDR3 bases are TGTGCCACCATATACAGGGTGGAAGACACTGAAGCTTTCTTT. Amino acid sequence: CATIYRVEDTEAFF.

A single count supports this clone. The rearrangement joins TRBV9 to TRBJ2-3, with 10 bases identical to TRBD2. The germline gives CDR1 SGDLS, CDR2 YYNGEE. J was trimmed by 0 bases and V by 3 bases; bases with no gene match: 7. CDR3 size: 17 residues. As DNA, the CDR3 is TGTGCCAGCAGCGGCGGACTAGCGGATACTAGCACAGATACGCAGTATTTT. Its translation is CASSGGLADTSTDTQYF.

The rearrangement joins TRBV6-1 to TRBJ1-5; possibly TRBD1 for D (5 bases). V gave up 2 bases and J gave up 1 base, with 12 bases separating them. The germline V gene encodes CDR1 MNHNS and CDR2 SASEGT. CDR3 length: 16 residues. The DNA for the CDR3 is TGTGCCAGCAGTGAACAGGGACTCCTCAGCAATCAGCCCCAGCATTTT. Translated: CASSEQGLLSNQPQHF.

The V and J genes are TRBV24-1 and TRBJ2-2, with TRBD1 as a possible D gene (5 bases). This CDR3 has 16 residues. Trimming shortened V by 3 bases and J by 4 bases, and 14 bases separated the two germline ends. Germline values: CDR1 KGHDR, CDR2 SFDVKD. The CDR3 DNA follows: TGTGCCACCAGTGATATTACCGACAGTTTCACCGGGGAGCTGTTTTTT. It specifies CATSDITDSFTGELFF.

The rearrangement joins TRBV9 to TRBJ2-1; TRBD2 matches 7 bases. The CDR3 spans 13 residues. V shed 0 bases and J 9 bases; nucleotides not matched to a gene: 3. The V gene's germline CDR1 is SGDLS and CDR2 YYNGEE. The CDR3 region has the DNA TGTGCCAGCAGCGTAGCGGGAGGCGGTGAGCAGTTCTTC. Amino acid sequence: CASSVAGGGEQFF.

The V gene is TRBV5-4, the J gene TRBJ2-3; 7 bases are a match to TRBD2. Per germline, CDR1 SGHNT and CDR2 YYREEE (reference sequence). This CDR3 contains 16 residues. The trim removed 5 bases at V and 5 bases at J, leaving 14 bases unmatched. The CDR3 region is CASRRSGGGTVDTQYF. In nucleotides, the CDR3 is TGTGCCAGCAGGCGCTCTGGGGGAGGGACGGTAGATACGCAGTATTTT.

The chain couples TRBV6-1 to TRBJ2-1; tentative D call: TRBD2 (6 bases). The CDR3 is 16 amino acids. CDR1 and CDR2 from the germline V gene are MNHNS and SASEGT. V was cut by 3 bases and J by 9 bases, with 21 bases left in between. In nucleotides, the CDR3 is TGTGCCAGCAGTGAGGTCTCGGTGCGGGAAGTCCGTGAGCAGTTCTTC. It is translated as CASSEVSVREVREQFF.

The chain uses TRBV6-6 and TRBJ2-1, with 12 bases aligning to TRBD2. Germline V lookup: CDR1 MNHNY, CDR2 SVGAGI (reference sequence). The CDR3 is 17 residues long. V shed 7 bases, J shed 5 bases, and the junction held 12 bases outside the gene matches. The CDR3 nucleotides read TGTGCCAGCACTCGACTAGCGGGAGTGATAACGGACAATGAGCAGTTCTTC. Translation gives CASTRLAGVITDNEQFF.

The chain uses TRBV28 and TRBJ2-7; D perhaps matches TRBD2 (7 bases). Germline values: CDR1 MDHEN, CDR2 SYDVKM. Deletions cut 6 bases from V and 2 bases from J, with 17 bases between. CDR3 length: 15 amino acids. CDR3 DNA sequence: TGTGCCAGCAGGACCCAAGGGGGGGGTACCTACGAGCAGTACTTC. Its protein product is CASRTQGGGTYEQYF.

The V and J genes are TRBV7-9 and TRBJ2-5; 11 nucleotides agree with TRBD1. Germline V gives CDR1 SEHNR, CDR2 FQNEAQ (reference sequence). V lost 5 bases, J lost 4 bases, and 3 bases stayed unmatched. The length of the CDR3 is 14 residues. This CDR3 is CASSPDRGPETQYF. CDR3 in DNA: TGTGCCAGCAGCCCGGACAGGGGGCCAGAGACCCAGTACTTC. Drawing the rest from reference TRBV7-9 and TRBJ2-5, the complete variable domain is DTGVSQNPRHKITKRGQNVTFRCDPISEHNRLYWYRQTLGQGPEFLTYFQNEAQLEKSRLLSDRFSAERPKGSFSTLEIQRTEQGDSAMYLCASSPDRGPETQYFGPGTRLLVL.

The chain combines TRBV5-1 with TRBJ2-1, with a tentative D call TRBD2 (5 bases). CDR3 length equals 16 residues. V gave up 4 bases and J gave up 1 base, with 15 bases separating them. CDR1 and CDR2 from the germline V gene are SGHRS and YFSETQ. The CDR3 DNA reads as TGCGCCAGCAGCCCCGGTCCTAGCTCGTCCTACAATGAGCAGTTCTTC. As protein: CASSPGPSSSYNEQFF.

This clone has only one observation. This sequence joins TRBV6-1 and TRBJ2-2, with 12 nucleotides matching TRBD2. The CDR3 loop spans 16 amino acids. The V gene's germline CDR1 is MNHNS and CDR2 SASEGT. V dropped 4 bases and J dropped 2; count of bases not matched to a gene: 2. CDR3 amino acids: CASSATSGRNTGELFF. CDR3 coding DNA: TGTGCCAGCAGTGCGACTAGCGGGAGAAACACCGGGGAGCTGTTTTTT.

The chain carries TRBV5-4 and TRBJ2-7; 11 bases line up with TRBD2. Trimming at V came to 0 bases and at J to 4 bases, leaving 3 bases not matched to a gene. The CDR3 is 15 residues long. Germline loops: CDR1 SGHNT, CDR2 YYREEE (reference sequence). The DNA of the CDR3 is TGTGCCAGCAGCTTGGAGGGACTAGCGGCGTACGAGCAGTACTTC. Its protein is CASSLEGLAAYEQYF.

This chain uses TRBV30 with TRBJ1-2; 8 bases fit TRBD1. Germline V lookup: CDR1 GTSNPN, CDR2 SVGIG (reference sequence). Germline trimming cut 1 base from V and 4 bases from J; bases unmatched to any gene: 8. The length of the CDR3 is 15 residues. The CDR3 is CAWSGGQGAIYGYTF. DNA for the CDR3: TGTGCCTGGAGTGGGGGGCAGGGGGCAATCTATGGCTACACCTTC.

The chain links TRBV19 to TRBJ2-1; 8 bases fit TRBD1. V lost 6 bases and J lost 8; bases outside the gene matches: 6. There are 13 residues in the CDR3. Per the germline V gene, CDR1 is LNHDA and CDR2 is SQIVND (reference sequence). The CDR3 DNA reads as TGTGCCAGTAGGCCGACAGGGGTGGATGAGCAGTTCTTC. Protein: CASRPTGVDEQFF.

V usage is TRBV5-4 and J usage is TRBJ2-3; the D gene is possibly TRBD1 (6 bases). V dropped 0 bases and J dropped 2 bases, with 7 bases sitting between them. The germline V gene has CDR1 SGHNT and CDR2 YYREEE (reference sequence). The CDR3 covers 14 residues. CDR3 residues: CASSLGQDTDTQYF. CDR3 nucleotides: TGTGCCAGCAGCTTGGGACAGGACACAGATACGCAGTATTTT.

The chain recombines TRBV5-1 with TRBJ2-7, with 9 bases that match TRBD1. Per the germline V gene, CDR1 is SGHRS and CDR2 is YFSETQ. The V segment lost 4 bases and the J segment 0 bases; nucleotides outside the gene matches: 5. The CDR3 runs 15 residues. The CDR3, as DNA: TGCGCCAGCAGCCGGGAGACAGGGGGCTCCTACGAGCAGTACTTC. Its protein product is CASSRETGGSYEQYF.

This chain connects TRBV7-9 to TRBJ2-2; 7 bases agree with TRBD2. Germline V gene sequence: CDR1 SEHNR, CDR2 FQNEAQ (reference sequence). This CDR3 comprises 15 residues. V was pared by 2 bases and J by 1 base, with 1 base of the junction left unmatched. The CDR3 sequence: CASSLLAENTGELFF. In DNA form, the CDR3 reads TGTGCCAGCAGCTTACTAGCGGAGAACACCGGGGAGCTGTTTTTT.

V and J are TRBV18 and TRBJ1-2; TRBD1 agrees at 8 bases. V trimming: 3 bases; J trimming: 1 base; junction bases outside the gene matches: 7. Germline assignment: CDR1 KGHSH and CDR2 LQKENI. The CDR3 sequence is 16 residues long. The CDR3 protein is CASSPRDRTFNYGYTF. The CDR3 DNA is TGTGCCAGCTCACCGAGGGACAGGACGTTTAACTATGGCTACACCTTC. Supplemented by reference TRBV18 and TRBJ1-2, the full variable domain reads NAGVMQNPRHLVRRRGQEARLRCSPMKGHSHVYWYRQLPEEGLKFMVYLQKENIIDESGMPKERFSAEFPKEGPSILRIQQVVRGDSAAYFCASSPRDRTFNYGYTFGSGTRLTVV.

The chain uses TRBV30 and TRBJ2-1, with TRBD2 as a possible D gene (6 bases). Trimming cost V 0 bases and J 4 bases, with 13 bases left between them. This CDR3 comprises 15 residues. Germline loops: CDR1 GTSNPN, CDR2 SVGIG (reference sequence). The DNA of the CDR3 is TGTGCCTGGAGTGTAGGCGGGAAGGTTTACAATGAGCAGTTCTTC. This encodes CAWSVGGKVYNEQFF.